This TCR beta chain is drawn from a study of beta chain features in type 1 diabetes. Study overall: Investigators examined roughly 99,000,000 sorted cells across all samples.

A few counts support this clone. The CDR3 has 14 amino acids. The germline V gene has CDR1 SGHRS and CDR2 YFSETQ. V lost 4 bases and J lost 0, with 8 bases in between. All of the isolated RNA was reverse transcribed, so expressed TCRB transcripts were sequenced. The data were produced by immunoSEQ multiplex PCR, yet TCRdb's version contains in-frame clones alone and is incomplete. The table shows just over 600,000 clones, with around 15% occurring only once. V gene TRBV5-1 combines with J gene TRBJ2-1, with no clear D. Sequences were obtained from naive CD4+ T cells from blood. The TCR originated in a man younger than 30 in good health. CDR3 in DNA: TGCGCCAGCAGCCCCCCGCCCTCCTACAATGAGCAGTTCTTC. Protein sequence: CASSPPPSYNEQFF.